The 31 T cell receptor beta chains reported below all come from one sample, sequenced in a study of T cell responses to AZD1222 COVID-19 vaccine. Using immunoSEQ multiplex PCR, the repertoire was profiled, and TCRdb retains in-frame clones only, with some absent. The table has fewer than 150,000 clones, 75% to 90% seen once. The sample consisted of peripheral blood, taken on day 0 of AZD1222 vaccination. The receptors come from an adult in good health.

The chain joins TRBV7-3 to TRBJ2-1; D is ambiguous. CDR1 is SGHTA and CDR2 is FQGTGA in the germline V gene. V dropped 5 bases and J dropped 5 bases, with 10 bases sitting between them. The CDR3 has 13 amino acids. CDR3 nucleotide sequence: TGTGCCAGCAGCAATGGACCAAACAATGAGCAGTTCTTC. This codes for CASSNGPNNEQFF.

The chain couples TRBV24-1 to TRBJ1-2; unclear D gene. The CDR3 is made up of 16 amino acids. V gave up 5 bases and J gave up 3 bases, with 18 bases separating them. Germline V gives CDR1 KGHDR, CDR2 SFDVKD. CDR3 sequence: CATSVGRRKHDYGYTF. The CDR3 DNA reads TGTGCCACCAGTGTAGGCAGAAGAAAACATGACTATGGCTACACCTTC.

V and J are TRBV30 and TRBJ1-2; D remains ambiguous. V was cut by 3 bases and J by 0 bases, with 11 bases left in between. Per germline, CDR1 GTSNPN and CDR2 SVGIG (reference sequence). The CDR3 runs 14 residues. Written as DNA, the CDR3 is TGTGCCTGGAGAAGGACCCCGTCTAACTATGGCTACACCTTC. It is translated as CAWRRTPSNYGYTF.

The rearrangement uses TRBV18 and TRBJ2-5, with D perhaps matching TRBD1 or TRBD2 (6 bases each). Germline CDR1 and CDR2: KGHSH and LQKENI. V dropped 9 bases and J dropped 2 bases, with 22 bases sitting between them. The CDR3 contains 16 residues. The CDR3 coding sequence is TGTGCCAGTTCCCCCGGGGGCGGGGCCCCTCAAGAGACCCAGTACTTC. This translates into CASSPGGGAPQETQYF. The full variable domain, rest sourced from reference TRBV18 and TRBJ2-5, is NAGVMQNPRHLVRRRGQEARLRCSPMKGHSHVYWYRQLPEEGLKFMVYLQKENIIDESGMPKERFSAEFPKEGPSILRIQQVVRGDSAAYFCASSPGGGAPQETQYFGPGTRLLVL.

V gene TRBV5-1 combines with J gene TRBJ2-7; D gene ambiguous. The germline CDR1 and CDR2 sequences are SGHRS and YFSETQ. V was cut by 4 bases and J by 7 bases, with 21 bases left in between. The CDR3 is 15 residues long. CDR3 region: CASSVPSFPPREQYF. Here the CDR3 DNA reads TGCGCCAGCAGCGTACCAAGTTTCCCCCCTCGAGAGCAGTACTTC.

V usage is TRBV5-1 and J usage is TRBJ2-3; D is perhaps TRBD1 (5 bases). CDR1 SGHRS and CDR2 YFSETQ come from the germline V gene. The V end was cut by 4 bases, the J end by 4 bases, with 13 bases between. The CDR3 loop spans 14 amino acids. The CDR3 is CASSMDNPADTQYF. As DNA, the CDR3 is TGCGCCAGCAGCATGGACAATCCGGCAGATACGCAGTATTTT.

CDR3: CASLTGPSEKLFF. CDR3 sequence (DNA): TGTGCCAGTTTGACAGGCCCATCTGAAAAACTGTTTTTT. The chain uses TRBV2 and TRBJ1-4; possibly TRBD1 for D (6 bases). This CDR3 is built from 13 residues. Trimming took off 9 bases at V and 7 bases at J, with 15 bases between the two ends. The germline CDR1 and CDR2 sequences are SNHLY and FYNNEI.

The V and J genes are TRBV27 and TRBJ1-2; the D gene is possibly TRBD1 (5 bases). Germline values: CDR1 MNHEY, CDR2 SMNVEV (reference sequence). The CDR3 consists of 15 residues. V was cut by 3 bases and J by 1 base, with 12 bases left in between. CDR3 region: CASSFAGANNYGYTF. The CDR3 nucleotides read TGTGCCAGCAGTTTTGCTGGGGCGAATAACTATGGCTACACCTTC.

CDR3 in amino acids: CASSVGDRYADTQYF. The CDR3 DNA is TGTGCCAGCAGCGTAGGGGACAGGTATGCGGATACGCAGTATTTT. J is TRBJ2-3 and V is TRBV9, with 8 bases lining up with TRBD1. This CDR3 is built from 15 residues. The germline CDR1 and CDR2 sequences are SGDLS and YYNGEE. V was clipped by 0 bases and J by 6 bases; unmatched bases: 6.

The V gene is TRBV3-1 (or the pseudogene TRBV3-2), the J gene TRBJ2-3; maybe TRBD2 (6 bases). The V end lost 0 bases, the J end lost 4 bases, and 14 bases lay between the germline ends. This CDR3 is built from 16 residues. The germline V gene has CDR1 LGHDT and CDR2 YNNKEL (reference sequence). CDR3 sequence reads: CASSQEAGRAADTQYF. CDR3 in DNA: TGTGCCAGCAGCCAAGAGGCGGGGAGAGCGGCAGATACGCAGTATTTT.

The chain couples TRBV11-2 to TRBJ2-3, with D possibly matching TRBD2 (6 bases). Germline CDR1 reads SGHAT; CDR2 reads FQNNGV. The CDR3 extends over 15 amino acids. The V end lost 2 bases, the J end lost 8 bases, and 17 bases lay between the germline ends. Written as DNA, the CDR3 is TGTGCCAGCAGCTTATCCGGAGGGGAGGATGCTACGCAGTATTTT. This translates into CASSLSGGEDATQYF.

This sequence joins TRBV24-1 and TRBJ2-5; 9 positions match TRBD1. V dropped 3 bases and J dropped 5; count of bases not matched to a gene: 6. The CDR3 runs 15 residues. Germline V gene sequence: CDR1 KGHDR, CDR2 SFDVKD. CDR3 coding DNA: TGTGCCACCAGTGATCCCGGGACAGGGCGGGAGACCCAGTACTTC. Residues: CATSDPGTGRETQYF.

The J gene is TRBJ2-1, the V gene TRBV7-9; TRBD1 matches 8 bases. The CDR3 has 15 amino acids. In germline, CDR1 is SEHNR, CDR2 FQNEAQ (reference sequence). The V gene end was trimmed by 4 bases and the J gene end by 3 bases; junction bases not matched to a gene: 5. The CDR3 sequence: CASSSQGAVYNEQFF. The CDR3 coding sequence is TGTGCCAGCAGCTCCCAGGGGGCTGTCTACAATGAGCAGTTCTTC.

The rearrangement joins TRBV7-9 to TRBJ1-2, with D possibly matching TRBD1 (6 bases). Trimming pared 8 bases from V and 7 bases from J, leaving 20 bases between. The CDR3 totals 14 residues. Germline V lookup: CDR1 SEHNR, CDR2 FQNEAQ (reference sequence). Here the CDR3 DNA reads TGTGCCAGCGGAGTCACAGGGTTATCAGGTGGCTACACCTTC. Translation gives CASGVTGLSGGYTF.

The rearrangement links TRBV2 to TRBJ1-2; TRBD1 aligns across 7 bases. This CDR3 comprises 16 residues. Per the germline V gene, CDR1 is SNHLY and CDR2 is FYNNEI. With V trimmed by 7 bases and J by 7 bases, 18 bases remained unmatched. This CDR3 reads CASTLRGGFPGFGYTF. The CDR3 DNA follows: TGTGCCAGCACTCTCAGGGGGGGCTTTCCCGGGTTTGGCTACACCTTC.

The DNA of the CDR3 is TGTGCCAGCAGCTTAATGCGGGGTTCTCACCGGACCCAGTACTTC. Translating gives CASSLMRGSHRTQYF. The V gene is TRBV7-8, the J gene TRBJ2-5; possibly TRBD2 for D (6 bases). The CDR3 contains 15 residues. Germline V gives CDR1 SGHVS, CDR2 FQNEAQ. Trimming removed 2 bases from V and 7 bases from J, with 17 bases in between.

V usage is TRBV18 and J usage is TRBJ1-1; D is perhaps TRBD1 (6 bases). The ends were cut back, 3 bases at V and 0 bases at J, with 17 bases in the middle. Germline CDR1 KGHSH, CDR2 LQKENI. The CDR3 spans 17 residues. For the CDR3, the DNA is TGTGCCAGCTCACCCCCTAACCAGCAGGGGATGAACACTGAAGCTTTCTTT. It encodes CASSPPNQQGMNTEAFF.

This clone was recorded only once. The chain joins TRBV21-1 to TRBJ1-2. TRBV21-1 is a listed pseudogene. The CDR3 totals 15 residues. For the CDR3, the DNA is TGTGCCAGCAGGGTCTTAGACGGGACCTATGAAGGCTACACCTTC. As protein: CASRVLDGTYEGYTF.

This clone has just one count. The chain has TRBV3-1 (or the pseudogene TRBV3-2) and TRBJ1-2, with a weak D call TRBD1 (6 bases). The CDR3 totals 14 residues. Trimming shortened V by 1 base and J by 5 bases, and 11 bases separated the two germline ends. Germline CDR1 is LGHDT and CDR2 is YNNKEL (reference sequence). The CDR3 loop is CASSQGGTSYGYTF. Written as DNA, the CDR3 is TGTGCCAGCAGCCAAGGAGGGACATCGTATGGCTACACCTTC.

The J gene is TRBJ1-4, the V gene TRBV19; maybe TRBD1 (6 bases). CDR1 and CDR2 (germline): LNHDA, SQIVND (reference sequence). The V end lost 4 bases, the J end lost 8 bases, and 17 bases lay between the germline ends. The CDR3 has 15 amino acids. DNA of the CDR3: TGTGCCAGTAGTACCCTCGGAGGGGGAGGGGAAAAACTGTTTTTT. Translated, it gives CASSTLGGGGEKLFF.

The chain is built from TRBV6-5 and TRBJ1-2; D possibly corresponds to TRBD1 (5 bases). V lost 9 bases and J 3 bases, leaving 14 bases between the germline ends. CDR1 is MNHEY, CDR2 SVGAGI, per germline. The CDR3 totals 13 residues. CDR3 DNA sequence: TGTGCCAGTGGGGGGGGGAGGCACTATGGCTACACCTTC. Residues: CASGGGRHYGYTF.

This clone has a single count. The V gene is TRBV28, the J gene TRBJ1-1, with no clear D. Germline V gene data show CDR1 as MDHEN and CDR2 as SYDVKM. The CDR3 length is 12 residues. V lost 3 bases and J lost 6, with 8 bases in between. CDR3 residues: CASSLSVAEAFF. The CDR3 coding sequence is TGTGCCAGCAGTTTGTCAGTTGCTGAAGCTTTCTTT.

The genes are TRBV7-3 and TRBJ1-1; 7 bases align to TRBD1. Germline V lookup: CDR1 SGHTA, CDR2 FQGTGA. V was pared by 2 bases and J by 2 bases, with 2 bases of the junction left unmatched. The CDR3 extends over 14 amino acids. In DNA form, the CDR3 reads TGTGCCAGCAGCTTAGGACAGGCTAACACTGAAGCTTTCTTT. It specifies CASSLGQANTEAFF.

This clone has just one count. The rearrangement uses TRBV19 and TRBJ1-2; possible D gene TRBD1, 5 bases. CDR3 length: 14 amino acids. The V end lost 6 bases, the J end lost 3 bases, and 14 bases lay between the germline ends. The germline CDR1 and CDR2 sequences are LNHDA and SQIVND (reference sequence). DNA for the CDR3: TGTGCCAGTAGGGGACCGTTTAACGACTATGGCTACACCTTC. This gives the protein CASRGPFNDYGYTF.

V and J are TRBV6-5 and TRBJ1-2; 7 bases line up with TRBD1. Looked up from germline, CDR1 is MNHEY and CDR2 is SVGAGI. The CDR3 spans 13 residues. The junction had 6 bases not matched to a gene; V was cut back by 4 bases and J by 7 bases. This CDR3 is CASSSPTGAGYTF. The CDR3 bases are TGTGCCAGCAGTTCCCCCACAGGGGCTGGCTACACCTTC.

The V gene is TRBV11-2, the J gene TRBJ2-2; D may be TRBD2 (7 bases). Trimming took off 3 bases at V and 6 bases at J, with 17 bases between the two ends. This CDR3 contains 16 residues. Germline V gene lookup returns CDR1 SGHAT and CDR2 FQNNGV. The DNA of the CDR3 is TGTGCCAGCAGCTTCAGTATCGGGGGGCTGGCCGGGGAGCTGTTTTTT. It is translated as CASSFSIGGLAGELFF.

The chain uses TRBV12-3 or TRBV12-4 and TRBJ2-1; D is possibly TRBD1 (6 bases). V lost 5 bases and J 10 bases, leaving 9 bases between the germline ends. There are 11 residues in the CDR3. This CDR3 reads CASSPGQEQFF. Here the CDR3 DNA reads TGTGCCAGCAGTCCAGGACAGGAGCAGTTCTTC.

This chain's CDR3 is CASSQASGGATTDTQYF. CDR3 bases: TGTGCCAGCAGCCAAGCAAGCGGGGGGGCCACAACAGATACGCAGTATTTT. The V and J genes are TRBV4-2 and TRBJ2-3; 10 bases are shared with TRBD2. CDR3 length equals 17 residues. V shed 1 base, J shed 3 bases, and the junction held 7 bases outside the gene matches. CDR1 and CDR2 from the germline V gene are LGHNA and YNFKEQ.

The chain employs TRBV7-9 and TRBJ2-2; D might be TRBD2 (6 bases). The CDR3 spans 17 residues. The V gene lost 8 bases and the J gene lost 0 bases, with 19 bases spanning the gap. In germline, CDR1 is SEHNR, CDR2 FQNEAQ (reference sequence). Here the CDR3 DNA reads TGTGCCAGCTCCGGGACTCGCCCTACTCCGAACACCGGGGAGCTGTTTTTT. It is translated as CASSGTRPTPNTGELFF.

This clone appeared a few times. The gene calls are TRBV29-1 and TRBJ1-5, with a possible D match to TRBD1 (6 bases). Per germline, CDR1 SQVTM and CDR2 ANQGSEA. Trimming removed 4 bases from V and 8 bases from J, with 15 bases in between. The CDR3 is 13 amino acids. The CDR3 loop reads CSVGGQPGEPQHF. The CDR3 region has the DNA TGCAGCGTTGGCGGACAGCCCGGGGAGCCCCAGCATTTT. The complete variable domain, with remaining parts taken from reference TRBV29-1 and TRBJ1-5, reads SAVISQKPSRDICQRGTSLTIQCQVDSQVTMMFWYRQQPGQSLTLIATANQGSEATYESGFVIDKFPISRPNLTFSTLTVSNMSPEDSSIYLCSVGGQPGEPQHFGDGTRLSIL.

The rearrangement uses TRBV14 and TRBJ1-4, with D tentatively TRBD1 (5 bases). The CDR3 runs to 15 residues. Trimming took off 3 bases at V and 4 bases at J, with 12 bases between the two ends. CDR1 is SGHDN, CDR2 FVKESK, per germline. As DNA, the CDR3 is TGTGCCAGCAGCCAGTTGGGACGGTTTAATGAAAAACTGTTTTTT. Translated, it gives CASSQLGRFNEKLFF.